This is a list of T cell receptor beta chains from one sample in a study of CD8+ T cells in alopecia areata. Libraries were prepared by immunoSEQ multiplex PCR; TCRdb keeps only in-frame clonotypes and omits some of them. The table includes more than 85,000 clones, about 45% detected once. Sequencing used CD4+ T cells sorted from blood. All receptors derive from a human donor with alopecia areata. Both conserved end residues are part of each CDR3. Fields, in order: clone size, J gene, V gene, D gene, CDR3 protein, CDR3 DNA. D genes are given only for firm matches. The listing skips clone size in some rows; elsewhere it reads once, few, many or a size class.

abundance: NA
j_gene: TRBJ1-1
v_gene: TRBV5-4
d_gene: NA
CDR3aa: CASRYRGNTEAFF
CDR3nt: TGTGCCAGCAGATATCGGGGGAACACTGAAGCTTTCTTT

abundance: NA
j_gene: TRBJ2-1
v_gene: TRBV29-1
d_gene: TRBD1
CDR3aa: CSVAGTGSWDEQFF
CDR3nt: TGCAGCGTCGCCGGGACAGGGAGTTGGGATGAGCAGTTCTTC

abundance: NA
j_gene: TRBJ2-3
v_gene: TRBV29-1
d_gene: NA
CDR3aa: CSVEVVADTQYF
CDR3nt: TGCAGCGTTGAAGTTGTCGCCGATACGCAGTATTTT

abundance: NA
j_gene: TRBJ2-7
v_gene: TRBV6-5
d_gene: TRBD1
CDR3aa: CASSYRRSWTGEEQYF
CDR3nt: TGTGCCAGCAGTTACCGGAGATCCTGGACAGGCGAAGAGCAGTACTTC

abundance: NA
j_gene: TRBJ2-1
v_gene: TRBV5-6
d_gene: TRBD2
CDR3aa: CASSSWTSANEQFF
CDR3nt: TGTGCCAGCAGCTCGTGGACTAGTGCCAATGAGCAGTTCTTC

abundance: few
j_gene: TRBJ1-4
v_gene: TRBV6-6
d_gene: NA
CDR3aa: CASRTQNEKLFF
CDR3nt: TGTGCCAGCCGGACTCAGAATGAAAAACTGTTTTTT

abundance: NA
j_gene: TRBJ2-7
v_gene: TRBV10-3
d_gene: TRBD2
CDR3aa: CAISDLTSSYEQYF
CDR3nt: TGTGCCATCAGTGACCTGACTAGCAGCTACGAGCAGTACTTC

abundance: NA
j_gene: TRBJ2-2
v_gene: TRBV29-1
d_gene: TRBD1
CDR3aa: CSVEEGGGTGELFF
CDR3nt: TGCAGCGTTGAAGAAGGGGGCGGGACCGGGGAGCTGTTTTTT

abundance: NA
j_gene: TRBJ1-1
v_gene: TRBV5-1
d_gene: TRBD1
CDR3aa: CASSLTGQQEAFF
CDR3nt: TGCGCCAGCAGCTTGACGGGACAGCAAGAAGCTTTCTTT

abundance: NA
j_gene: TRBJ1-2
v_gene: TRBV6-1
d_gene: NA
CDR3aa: CASSDSSYQSYGYTF
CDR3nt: TGTGCCAGCAGTGACTCGTCCTACCAAAGCTATGGCTACACCTTC

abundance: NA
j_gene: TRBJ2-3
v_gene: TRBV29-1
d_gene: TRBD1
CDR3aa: CSVGVARGQTDTQYF
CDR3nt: TGCAGCGTTGGGGTCGCGAGGGGGCAGACAGATACGCAGTATTTT

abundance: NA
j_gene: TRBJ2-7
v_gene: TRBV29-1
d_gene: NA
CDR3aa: CSAGVQGYEQYF
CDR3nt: TGCAGCGCCGGGGTTCAGGGGTACGAGCAGTACTTC

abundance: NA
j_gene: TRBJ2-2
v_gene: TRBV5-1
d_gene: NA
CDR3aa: CASSLDLRGLDSGELFF
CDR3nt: TGCGCCAGCAGCTTGGATTTGCGGGGGCTAGATTCCGGGGAGCTGTTTTTT

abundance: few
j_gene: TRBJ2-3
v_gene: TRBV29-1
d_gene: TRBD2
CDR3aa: CSVQGLAGGADTQYF
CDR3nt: TGCAGCGTCCAGGGACTAGCGGGAGGGGCAGATACGCAGTATTTT

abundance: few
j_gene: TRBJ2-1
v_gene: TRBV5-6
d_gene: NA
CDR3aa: CASSHPRILGDTYNEQFF
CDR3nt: TGTGCCAGCAGCCACCCTAGAATTCTGGGCGATACCTACAATGAGCAGTTCTTC

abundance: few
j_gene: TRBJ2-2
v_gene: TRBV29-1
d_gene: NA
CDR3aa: CSVIWVGTWELFF
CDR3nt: TGCAGCGTTATTTGGGTAGGAACCTGGGAGCTGTTTTTT

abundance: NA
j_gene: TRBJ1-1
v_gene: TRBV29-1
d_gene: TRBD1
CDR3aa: CSVEVGQGASEAFF
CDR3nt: TGCAGCGTTGAAGTGGGACAGGGGGCTTCTGAAGCTTTCTTT

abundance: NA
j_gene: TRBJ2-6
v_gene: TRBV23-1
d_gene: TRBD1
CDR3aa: CASSQCRGGPGANVLTF
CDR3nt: TGCGCCAGCAGTCAATGTAGAGGGGGCCCTGGGGCCAACGTCCTGACTTTC

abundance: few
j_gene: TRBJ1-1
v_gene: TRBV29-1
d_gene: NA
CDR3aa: CSVEANQGRTEAFF
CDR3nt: TGCAGCGTTGAAGCAAACCAGGGGAGAACTGAAGCTTTCTTT

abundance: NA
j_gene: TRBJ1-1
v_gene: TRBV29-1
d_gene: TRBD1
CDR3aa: CSVSDRGGEAFF
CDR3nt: TGCAGCGTATCGGACAGGGGCGGTGAAGCTTTCTTT

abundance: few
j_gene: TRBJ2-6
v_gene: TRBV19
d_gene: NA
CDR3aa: CASSTTGPSNVLTF
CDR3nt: TGTGCCAGTAGTACGACGGGACCGAGCAACGTCCTGACTTTC

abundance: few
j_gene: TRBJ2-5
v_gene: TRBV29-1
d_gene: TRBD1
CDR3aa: CSVDPGTGVVETQYF
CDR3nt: TGCAGCGTAGACCCCGGGACAGGGGTCGTAGAGACCCAGTACTTC